This TCR beta chain was sequenced in a study of T-cell reconstitution after alpha-beta-depleted transplantation in children. V shed 0 bases and J shed 5 bases, with 10 bases lying between them. The CDR3 has 14 residues. Looked up from germline, CDR1 is LNHNV and CDR2 is YYDKDF (reference sequence). This clonotype was seen repeatedly, ten times or more. As it was prepared, the TCRbeta library received unique molecular identifiers. TCRdb reprocessed the PCR reads via MiXCR and lists one record per CDR3 protein. The sample records around 78,000 distinct CDR3 sequences, about 7% being singletons. This TCR came from a human donor who donated a stem cell graft to a child with acute lymphoblastic leukemia. V and J are TRBV15 and TRBJ2-5; unclear D gene. The starting material was PBMCs from the stem cell graft donor, obtained from the stem cell graft. This CDR3 reads CATSRDWGLETQYF. For the CDR3, the DNA is TGTGCCACCAGCAGAGATTGGGGTCTTGAGACCCAGTACTTC. The whole variable domain, filled in from reference TRBV15 and TRBJ2-5, reads DAMVIQNPRYQVTQFGKPVTLSCSQTLNHNVMYWYQQKSSQAPKLLFHYYDKDFNNEADTPDNFQSRRPNTSFCFLDIRSPGLGDTAMYLCATSRDWGLETQYFGPGTRLLVL.